The rows below give T cell receptor beta chains drawn from one sample of a study of blood T cell repertoires in COVID-19. Using immunoSEQ multiplex PCR, the repertoire was profiled, and TCRdb retains in-frame clones only, with some absent. Of some 200,000 clones listed, around 89% are singletons. Input material: PBMCs or T cells enriched from blood (not recorded which). These receptors came from a woman between 18 and 29 years old who had recovered from COVID-19. Both conserved end residues are part of each CDR3. The D gene is left open where the match is weak. The listing skips clone size in some rows; elsewhere it reads once, few, many or a size class.

j_call	v_call	clone_size	d_call	cdr3_aa	cdr3_nt
TRBJ2-3	TRBV30	-	-	CAWSQKRGTDTQYF	TGTGCCTGGAGTCAAAAGAGGGGCACAGATACGCAGTATTTT
TRBJ1-2	TRBV5-6	-	-	CASSDEQALFNYGYTF	TGTGCCAGCAGTGACGAACAGGCCCTTTTTAACTATGGCTACACCTTC
TRBJ2-1	TRBV7-2	-	-	CASSPPGLASYNEQFF	TGTGCCAGCAGCCCCCCCGGACTCGCTTCCTACAATGAGCAGTTCTTC
TRBJ2-2	TRBV20-1	once	-	CSASLGGNTGELFF	TGCAGTGCTAGTCTCGGGGGGAACACCGGGGAGCTGTTTTTT
TRBJ2-2	TRBV18	once	TRBD2	CASSPRNSGFANTGELFF	TGTGCCAGCTCACCTAGGAATAGCGGGTTTGCGAACACCGGGGAGCTGTTTTTT
TRBJ1-2	TRBV19	-	-	CATPLQGKEGYTF	TGTGCCACACCACTACAGGGTAAGGAGGGCTACACCTTC
TRBJ2-5	TRBV2	-	-	CASSERRGSGAQETQYF	TGTGCCAGCAGTGAGCGGAGGGGGAGCGGGGCTCAAGAGACCCAGTACTTC
TRBJ2-7	TRBV25-1	once	TRBD2	CASSDPSGSGQQYF	TGTGCCAGCAGTGACCCTAGCGGGAGTGGTCAGCAGTACTTC
TRBJ2-1	TRBV27	-	TRBD2	CASSIAPSGNNEQFF	TGTGCCAGCAGTATCGCCCCTAGCGGGAATAATGAGCAGTTCTTC
TRBJ2-7	TRBV29-1	-	TRBD2	CSATSGVFEQYF	TGCAGCGCGACTAGCGGCGTGTTCGAGCAGTACTTC
TRBJ2-4	TRBV6-2/TRBV6-3	-	-	CASSSLYDQYF	TGTGCCAGCAGCTCACTGTACGATCAGTACTTC
TRBJ1-2	TRBV30	-	-	CAWSMAGYGYTF	TGTGCCTGGAGTATGGCGGGCTATGGCTACACCTTC
TRBJ1-2	TRBV14	-	-	CASSRPADTYGYTF	TGTGCCAGCAGCCGGCCTGCCGATACCTATGGCTACACCTTC
TRBJ1-4	TRBV7-9	-	TRBD1	CASSPPGGLHEKLFF	TGTGCCAGCAGCCCCCCAGGGGGCCTTCATGAAAAACTGTTTTTT
TRBJ1-2	TRBV9	-	-	CASSVVETGNYGYTF	TGTGCCAGCAGCGTAGTTGAGACGGGAAACTATGGCTACACCTTC
TRBJ1-3	TRBV6-5	-	TRBD1	CASWRTGEGNTIYF	TGTGCCAGCTGGAGGACAGGAGAGGGAAACACCATATATTTT
TRBJ1-3	TRBV5-6	-	-	CASSITGSTGNTIYF	TGTGCCAGCAGCATAACAGGGTCAACTGGAAACACCATATATTTT
TRBJ1-1	TRBV28	-	-	CASSRGGYTEAFF	TGTGCCAGCAGTCGGGGGGGGTACACTGAAGCTTTCTTT
TRBJ1-1	TRBV5-8	few	TRBD1	CASSLTGRLNTEAFF	TGTGCCAGCAGCCTGACAGGGAGGCTGAACACTGAAGCTTTCTTT
TRBJ1-2	TRBV5-4	-	TRBD1	CASSQGQGALGNYGYTF	TGTGCCAGCAGCCAGGGACAGGGGGCTTTGGGTAACTATGGCTACACCTTC
TRBJ2-1	TRBV5-6	-	-	CASSYYTTEQFF	TGTGCCAGCAGCTATTACACAACTGAGCAGTTCTTC
TRBJ2-3	TRBV5-5	-	TRBD2	CASSPRLAGDPRDTQYF	TGTGCCAGCAGCCCAAGACTAGCGGGAGATCCTAGAGATACGCAGTATTTT
TRBJ2-2	TRBV11-2	-	-	CASSLGKGSNTGELFF	TGTGCCAGCAGCTTAGGGAAGGGGTCGAACACCGGGGAGCTGTTTTTT
TRBJ2-7	TRBV5-1	-	TRBD2	CASSLEAGGPDFGSYEQYF	TGCGCCAGCAGCTTGGAAGCGGGAGGGCCCGATTTCGGGTCCTACGAGCAGTACTTC
TRBJ2-7	TRBV28	-	-	CASSPPWGGRYEQYF	TGTGCCAGCAGTCCACCATGGGGGGGCAGGTACGAGCAGTACTTC
TRBJ2-4	TRBV19	-	-	CASSSPRVLAKNIQYF	TGTGCCAGTAGTTCCCCGAGGGTCCTAGCCAAAAACATTCAGTACTTC